These 21 T cell receptor beta chains came from one sample sequenced in a study of memory CD4+ T cells and cytomegalovirus serostatus. The table came from immunoSEQ multiplex PCR; TCRdb's copy has only in-frame clones and leaves some out. The sample includes 80,000 to 100,000 clones, 75% to 85% of them seen just once. Single viable CD3+CD4+CD8-CD45RO+ cells were sorted as the memory CD4+ T cells. Specimen: memory CD4+ T cells from blood. The receptors originated from an adult in good health and CMV-seropositive.

The chain links TRBV6-1 to TRBJ2-7, with D tentatively TRBD1 (5 bases). V was pared by 8 bases and J by 3 bases, with 14 bases between. CDR1 and CDR2 (germline): MNHNS, SASEGT. CDR3 length equals 13 residues. The CDR3 region is CASSDRVLYEQYF. CDR3 nucleotides: TGTGCCAGCTCCGACAGAGTCCTCTACGAGCAGTACTTC.

This clone was seen only once. This chain connects TRBV2 to TRBJ2-1, with D tentatively TRBD1 (6 bases). Germline CDR1 reads SNHLY; CDR2 reads FYNNEI. The CDR3 length is 13 residues. The V end was cut by 11 bases, the J end by 9 bases, with 20 bases between. In DNA form, the CDR3 reads TGTGCCGTCAACCGGGACGTAGGGGGTGAGCAGTTCTTC. Translation gives CAVNRDVGGEQFF.

This chain uses TRBV7-9 with TRBJ1-2; D is perhaps TRBD1 (5 bases). CDR1 SEHNR and CDR2 FQNEAQ come from the germline V gene (reference sequence). Trimming took 11 bases from V and 1 from J, leaving 11 bases between them. This CDR3 comprises 12 residues. The CDR3 region is CASRDSNYGYTF. The CDR3 region has the DNA TGTGCCTCCCGAGACAGTAACTATGGCTACACCTTC.

The gene calls are TRBV2 and TRBJ1-2; D perhaps matches TRBD1 (6 bases). Between the trimmed V and J ends, which lost 3 bases and 8 bases, there was a span of 13 bases. Germline CDR1 and CDR2: SNHLY and FYNNEI. CDR3 length equals 13 residues. For the CDR3, the DNA is TGTGCCAGCAGTGATGGGGGGCCTGGAGGCTACACCTTC. It is translated as CASSDGGPGGYTF.

This clone was recorded once. The chain uses TRBV28 and TRBJ2-3; no clear D gene. There are 15 residues in the CDR3. V was pared by 2 bases and J by 3 bases, with 12 bases between. Per germline, CDR1 MDHEN and CDR2 SYDVKM. The CDR3 coding sequence is TGTGCCAGCAGTTTAGCATCGGACGGAACAGATACGCAGTATTTT. Protein product: CASSLASDGTDTQYF.

This clone has only one observation. J is TRBJ2-3 and V is TRBV10-3; 12 positions agree with TRBD2. The ends lost 6 bases at V and 5 bases at J; junction bases unmatched: 6. CDR3 length: 15 amino acids. Germline V lookup: CDR1 ENHRY, CDR2 SYGVKD. The chain's CDR3 is CAIRTSGGRGDTQYF. The CDR3 coding sequence is TGTGCCATCAGGACTAGCGGGGGCCGGGGAGATACGCAGTATTTT.

V usage is TRBV4-1 and J usage is TRBJ2-5, with 8 bases aligning to TRBD1. V lost 3 bases, J lost 4 bases, and 10 bases stayed unmatched. The CDR3 extends over 16 amino acids. Germline loops: CDR1 MGHRA, CDR2 YSYEKL. The CDR3 coding sequence is TGCGCCAGCAGCCAGGACACAGGGGGGAGAGGAGAGACCCAGTACTTC. It yields the protein CASSQDTGGRGETQYF.

The chain links TRBV9 to TRBJ1-3; D is uncertain. V was cut by 4 bases and J by 0 bases, with 17 bases left in between. The CDR3 sequence is 17 residues long. CDR1 is SGDLS and CDR2 is YYNGEE in the germline V gene. The CDR3 reads CASSPRGGVHSGNTIYF. CDR3 sequence (DNA): TGTGCCAGCAGCCCCAGAGGTGGGGTTCACTCTGGAAACACCATATATTTT.

This clone was observed a handful of times. The chain couples TRBV28 to TRBJ1-1, with D tentatively TRBD1 (5 bases). Germline V gene lookup returns CDR1 MDHEN and CDR2 SYDVKM. Trimming left V 3 bases short and J 7 bases short, with 18 bases between. This CDR3 has 15 amino acids. The CDR3 DNA reads as TGTGCCAGCAGTTTGATCCCGCGCGGGGGATATGAAGCTTTCTTT. Residues: CASSLIPRGGYEAFF.

This chain uses TRBV18 with TRBJ2-7, with a possible D match to TRBD1 (5 bases). Germline V gene sequence: CDR1 KGHSH, CDR2 LQKENI. Deletions cut 3 bases from V and 0 bases from J, with 6 bases between. This CDR3 spans 13 amino acids. CDR3 DNA: TGTGCCAGCTCACCTGACAGCTCCTACGAGCAGTACTTC. This sequence encodes CASSPDSSYEQYF. Based on the CDR3 plus reference TRBV18 and TRBJ2-7, the full variable domain is NAGVMQNPRHLVRRRGQEARLRCSPMKGHSHVYWYRQLPEEGLKFMVYLQKENIIDESGMPKERFSAEFPKEGPSILRIQQVVRGDSAAYFCASSPDSSYEQYFGPGTRLTVT.

This clone was seen more than once but under ten times. The chain is built from TRBV30 and TRBJ1-5; D unclear. The CDR3 spans 13 residues. Germline values: CDR1 GTSNPN, CDR2 SVGIG (reference sequence). Deletions cut 5 bases from V and 4 bases from J, with 12 bases between. The CDR3 DNA reads as TGTGCCTGGTCCGCTGGGCGAAATCAGCCCCAGCATTTT. Encoded protein: CAWSAGRNQPQHF. The variable domain in full, completed from reference TRBV30 and TRBJ1-5, reads SQTIHQWPATLVQPVGSPLSLECTVEGTSNPNLYWYRQAAGRGLQLLFYSVGIGQISSEVPQNLSASRPQDRQFILSSKKLLLSDSGFYLCAWSAGRNQPQHFGDGTRLSIL.

V is TRBV11-2 and J is TRBJ2-1; 11 nucleotides match TRBD1. With V trimmed by 6 bases and J by 10 bases, 8 bases remained unmatched. The CDR3 is made up of 14 amino acids. The germline CDR1 and CDR2 sequences are SGHAT and FQNNGV. The CDR3 here is CASRSSGTGGEQFF. Here the CDR3 DNA reads TGTGCCAGCAGATCCTCCGGGACAGGGGGAGAGCAGTTCTTC.

The rearrangement uses TRBV29-1 and TRBJ2-3, with 8 positions matching TRBD1. With V trimmed by 1 base and J by 9 bases, 9 bases remained unmatched. The CDR3 consists of 14 residues. CDR1 is SQVTM, CDR2 ANQGSEA, per germline. The CDR3 DNA follows: TGCAGCGTTGAAGGAGGCCAGGGGGCGGACACGCAGTATTTT. The encoded protein is CSVEGGQGADTQYF.

The chain combines TRBV7-2 with TRBJ1-2; TRBD1 matches 7 bases. With 5 bases clipped from V and 6 bases from J, the junction kept 9 bases outside the gene matches. Germline V gives CDR1 SGHTA, CDR2 FQGNSA. This CDR3 comprises 14 residues. The CDR3 here is CASSLPGGADGYTF. In DNA, the CDR3 is TGTGCCAGCAGCCTCCCAGGGGGGGCAGATGGCTACACCTTC.

The chain combines TRBV28 with TRBJ2-7; D is perhaps TRBD1 or TRBD2 (5 bases each). Germline V lookup: CDR1 MDHEN, CDR2 SYDVKM. Trimming pared 5 bases from V and 3 bases from J, leaving 14 bases between. The CDR3 is 14 residues long. CDR3 nucleotide sequence: TGTGCCAGCAGTACTACCGGGACGAGCTACGAGCAGTACTTC. Its translation is CASSTTGTSYEQYF.

The rearrangement joins TRBV5-1 to TRBJ2-1; 9 positions match TRBD1. This CDR3 has 14 amino acids. The ends lost 4 bases at V and 9 bases at J; junction bases unmatched: 8. Germline V lookup: CDR1 SGHRS, CDR2 YFSETQ. The CDR3 protein is CASSPTGQGGEQFF. The CDR3 region has the DNA TGCGCCAGCAGCCCTACGGGACAGGGTGGTGAGCAGTTCTTC.

V gene TRBV4-3 combines with J gene TRBJ1-2; 7 bases align to TRBD1. This CDR3 is built from 15 residues. The junction had 9 bases not matched to a gene; V was cut back by 3 bases and J by 5 bases. CDR1 LGHNA and CDR2 YSLEER come from the germline V gene. CDR3 sequence: CASSQGDSTSYGYTF. CDR3 bases: TGCGCCAGCAGCCAGGGGGACAGCACCTCTTATGGCTACACCTTC.

This clone was recorded once. The J gene is TRBJ2-4, the V gene TRBV6-1, with D unresolved. The CDR3 extends over 13 amino acids. V was shortened by 2 bases and J by 8 bases, with 10 bases between the two germline ends. Germline V gene lookup returns CDR1 MNHNS and CDR2 SASEGT. Written as DNA, the CDR3 is TGTGCCAGCAGTGAAAGGGCGGTGCACATTCAGTACTTC. It encodes CASSERAVHIQYF.

The V gene is TRBV7-9, the J gene TRBJ2-7; tentatively, D is TRBD2 (6 bases). CDR3 size: 14 residues. Germline values: CDR1 SEHNR, CDR2 FQNEAQ (reference sequence). V dropped 7 bases and J dropped 0 bases, with 13 bases sitting between them. The CDR3 loop reads CASTAMEGSYEQYF. In DNA, the CDR3 is TGTGCCAGCACCGCCATGGAGGGCTCCTACGAGCAGTACTTC.

This clone was picked up one time. The chain couples TRBV2 to TRBJ1-3; D is ambiguous. The V end was cut by 4 bases, the J end by 0 bases, with 16 bases between. The CDR3 is 17 residues long. The germline V gene encodes CDR1 SNHLY and CDR2 FYNNEI. The chain's CDR3 is CASSGLRTTISGNTIYF. The CDR3 DNA sequence: TGTGCCAGCAGTGGGCTGCGGACCACCATCTCTGGAAACACCATATATTTT.

The chain employs TRBV28 and TRBJ1-1, with 11 positions matching TRBD1. This CDR3 region has 16 residues. Trimming removed 6 bases from V and 3 bases from J; junction bases left unmatched: 9. Germline lookup yields CDR1 MDHEN and CDR2 SYDVKM. Here the CDR3 reads CASRRTPGQGDTEAFF. CDR3 DNA sequence: TGTGCCAGCAGGCGGACCCCGGGACAGGGGGACACTGAAGCTTTCTTT.